This T cell receptor beta chain emerged from a study of blood T cell repertoires in COVID-19 (TCRdb year 2020). Looking at the study overall: Collaborator samples came from the United States, Italy and Spain and covered acute and convalescent phases of COVID-19. The repertoires were released in a freely available public database intended as a resource for research on the immune response to SARS-CoV-2. The material from the prospective study consisted of cDNA or gDNA derived from T cells, B-cell-depleted T cells, or PBMCs. The samples were drawn from the first 160 participants of the ongoing ImmuneRACE study and from some 1,300 subjects provided by 6 global collaborators. Where HLA class I and class II types were available, the types were taken from metadata supplied by the sample provider, not from assay-based typing. Sample metadata almost always included a de-identified subject ID, COVID-19 status, age in years and sex. Deeply sampled blood TCRbeta repertoires from subjects exposed to, actively infected with, or recovered from COVID-19 were included in the dataset.

TCRbeta CDR3 regions were amplified from genomic DNA by means of the immunoSEQ Assay, a bias-controlled multiplex PCR. Per the original workflow: The number of nucleated cells in each sample was estimated from the amplification of reference gene primers within the assay. Sequence reads were collapsed and filtered to measure the absolute abundance of every unique TCRbeta CDR3 rearrangement. For each sample, productive Simpson clonality was calculated as the square root of Simpson's diversity index across productive rearrangements. TCRdb took this table from immuneACCESS and kept in-frame rearrangements with V and J called. Such tables lack part of the clones; where checked against another copy, unresolved V genes explain under half of the gap, and the rest is unexplained. V and J calls and clone size are as listed in that table; D and trimming were resolved from the DNA. The sample table records fewer than 200,000 clones; 60% to 85% of these occur just once. The ten largest clones represent less than 9.5% of the sample.

Study-wide conclusions, independent of this receptor: Clinical and demographic metadata were provided uncurated, with the amount varying by source and participant.

This clone was picked up one time. Its specific antigen is unknown. No much larger clone is present one base from it, and per-base qualities are unavailable. Whole blood was collected in K2EDTA tubes by collaborating institutions according to the institutions' own protocols. For TCRbeta analysis, collaborators shipped samples as frozen whole blood, isolated PBMCs, or DNA extracted from either of those sample types. Taken from the germline V gene (reference sequence), the CDR1 and CDR2 loops are SGHNT and YYREEE. The CDR3 spans 15 residues, from the cysteine through the phenylalanine. Only the CDR3 DNA stays, 45 bases, in frame from base 1. V ends up 1 base short and J 5 bases short, with an unmatched junction base count of 4.

Material for sequencing was peripheral blood. This sequence originates from a man between 60 and 70 years old with acute or convalescent COVID-19. The chain is encoded by TRBV5-4 joined to TRBJ2-7; 12 central nucleotides agree with TRBD1. The CDR3 here reads CASSLQGQGAHEQYF. The bases read TGTGCCAGCAGCTTGCAGGGACAGGGGGCCCACGAGCAGTACTTC. The reference TRBV5-4 and TRBJ2-7 proteins fill in what lies around the CDR3, so the full variable domain reads ETGVTQSPTHLIKTRGQQVTLRCSSQSGHNTVSWYQQALGQGPQFIFQYYREEENGRGNFPPRFSGLQFPNYSSELNVNALELDDSALYLCASSLQGQGAHEQYFGPGTRLTVT.